These 7 T cell receptor beta chains originate from one sample sequenced in a study of blood T cells in healthy people across ages. The use of a sample-barcoded 5' primer and a J-beta primer mix characterized a second PCR of roughly 6 to 11 cycles. TCRdb analysed the 5' RACE reads with MiXCR anew, one entry per CDR3 protein. The table shows 650,000 to 800,000 distinct CDR3 sequences, with 52% occurring only once. Sequenced material: blood. These receptors were collected from a woman older than 75 in good health.

The CDR3 region is CASSPDPDRGRRTQYF. The CDR3, as DNA: TGTGCCAGCAGCCCTGACCCAGACAGGGGAAGACGCACGCAGTATTTT. This rearrangement joins TRBV7-8 to TRBJ2-3, with 8 bases matching TRBD1. V lost 5 bases and J lost 9; bases outside the gene matches: 16. Germline assignment: CDR1 SGHVS and CDR2 FQNEAQ. There are 16 residues in the CDR3.

The V call is TRBV2, the J call TRBJ2-7; possibly TRBD2 for D (6 bases). Germline loops: CDR1 SNHLY, CDR2 FYNNEI. Trimming took off 6 bases at V and 1 base at J, with 7 bases between the two ends. The length of the CDR3 is 12 residues. The chain's CDR3 is CASREGSYEQYF. The CDR3 bases are TGTGCCAGCAGGGAGGGTTCCTACGAGCAGTACTTC.

The chain is built from TRBV29-1 and TRBJ2-1; perhaps TRBD2 as D (5 bases). This CDR3 has 11 amino acids. Trimming took off 3 bases at V and 11 bases at J, with 11 bases between the two ends. Germline loops: CDR1 SQVTM, CDR2 ANQGSEA. The CDR3 is CSVDLASQQFF. The CDR3 DNA follows: TGCAGCGTTGATCTAGCTAGCCAGCAGTTCTTC.

The chain is built from TRBV7-9 and TRBJ2-5; 9 bases line up with TRBD2. CDR1 and CDR2 from the germline V gene are SEHNR and FQNEAQ (reference sequence). Germline trimming cut 2 bases from V and 11 bases from J; bases unmatched to any gene: 15. This CDR3 has 16 amino acids. CDR3 in DNA: TGTGCCAGCAGCTTAAGGCGGGGGGGGGATTACAATGAGCAGTACTTC. It translates to CASSLRRGGDYNEQYF.

The rearrangement joins TRBV24-1 to TRBJ1-5, with D perhaps matching TRBD1 (6 bases). This CDR3 spans 15 amino acids. Germline values: CDR1 KGHDR, CDR2 SFDVKD. V was shortened by 6 bases and J by 5 bases, with 16 bases between the two germline ends. CDR3 sequence (DNA): TGTGCCACCAGTCCAAGCTGGGGGGCTGATCAGCCCCAGCATTTT. It yields the protein CATSPSWGADQPQHF.

This clonotype was observed at least ten times. The rearrangement joins TRBV5-1 to TRBJ1-2; the D is unclear. The length of the CDR3 is 14 residues. Between the trimmed V and J ends, which lost 2 bases and 4 bases, there was a span of 12 bases. CDR1 and CDR2 (germline): SGHRS, YFSETQ. This CDR3 reads CASSLRVEAYGYTF. The CDR3, as DNA: TGCGCCAGCAGCTTACGTGTGGAAGCCTATGGCTACACCTTC.

This clonotype was detected a few times. The V call is TRBV7-9, the J call TRBJ2-7, with TRBD2 identical over 8 bases. The germline V gene encodes CDR1 SEHNR and CDR2 FQNEAQ (reference sequence). The V gene end was trimmed by 1 base and the J gene end by 3 bases; junction bases not matched to a gene: 5. The CDR3 consists of 15 residues. The CDR3 protein is CASSLGGRPLYEQYF. The CDR3 nucleotides are TGTGCCAGCAGCTTAGGCGGGAGGCCCCTCTACGAGCAGTACTTC.